One sample yielded the 20 T cell receptor beta chains listed below, sequenced in a study of post-analysis software for immune sequencing data (dated by TCRdb to 2013 to 2016). Here is what the overall study found, with its caveats: Roughly 5 TRBV segments, including TRBV5-6, TRBV5-1 and TRBV20-1, were significantly more frequent in patients than controls.

The antigens of these receptors remain unknown. Receptor amplification or capture employed PCR. Sequencing relied on an Illumina HiSeq 2500. To reduce PCR and sequencing biases, unique molecular identifiers were built into the TCR beta cDNA libraries. Through fastp at Q25 and MiXCR, TCRdb rebuilt clones from the public reads, retaining in-frame beta chains. Each record represents a unique CDR3 protein, reported with the most common genes and DNA among its rows. Across this sample there are about 760,000 distinct CDR3 sequences, with 25% to 30% seen only once. The ten largest clones represent more than 0.55% of the sample. The sample was blood. All receptors derive from a girl between 5 and 17 years old with multiple sclerosis.

This chain connects TRBV5-1 to TRBJ2-2; possibly TRBD2 for D (5 bases). This CDR3 has 14 residues. Germline V gene lookup returns CDR1 SGHRS and CDR2 YFSETQ. The germline V and J ends were trimmed by 3 bases and 6 bases, with 12 bases remaining between them. CDR3 amino acids: CASSWRAEAGELFF. CDR3 DNA: TGCGCCAGCAGCTGGCGAGCGGAGGCCGGGGAGCTGTTTTTT. Variable domain in full (rest from reference TRBV5-1 and TRBJ2-2): KAGVTQTPRYLIKTRGQQVTLSCSPISGHRSVSWYQQTPGQGLQFLFEYFSETQRNKGNFPGRFSGRQFSNSRSEMNVSTLELGDSALYLCASSWRAEAGELFFGEGSRLTVL.

CDR3 in amino acids: CSVRLAYEQYF. The CDR3 bases are TGCAGTGTAAGGCTAGCCTACGAGCAGTACTTC. The chain recombines TRBV20-1 with TRBJ2-7, with D unclear. CDR3 length: 11 amino acids. Germline CDR1 reads DFQATT; CDR2 reads SNEGSKA (reference sequence). V shed 7 bases and J shed 2 bases, with 9 bases lying between them.

The chain links TRBV12-3 or TRBV12-4 to TRBJ2-1; D possibly corresponds to TRBD2 (5 bases). The CDR3 totals 12 residues. V lost 7 bases, J lost 5 bases, and 9 bases lay in between. Here the CDR3 DNA reads TGTGCCAGCAATGAGAGGGACAATGAGCAGTTCTTC. It codes for CASNERDNEQFF.

The rearrangement joins TRBV5-1 to TRBJ1-5; D call uncertain. The germline V and J ends were trimmed by 4 bases and 2 bases, with 16 bases remaining between them. The CDR3 runs to 16 residues. The germline V gene has CDR1 SGHRS and CDR2 YFSETQ. CDR3 coding DNA: TGCGCCAGCAGCCTGTACCCCGGGTGGGGCAATCAGCCCCAGCATTTT. Encoded protein: CASSLYPGWGNQPQHF.

V is TRBV15 and J is TRBJ1-5, with TRBD1 as a possible D gene (5 bases). The CDR3 totals 13 residues. The V end was cut by 3 bases, the J end by 6 bases, with 9 bases between. Germline-derived CDR1 and CDR2 are LNHNV and YYDKDF (reference sequence). CDR3 nucleotide sequence: TGTGCCACCAGCAGTACGGGGACTCAGCCCCAGCATTTT. Protein sequence: CATSSTGTQPQHF.

The CDR3, as DNA: TGTGCCAGCGGTTTACTAGCGGGGTCAACCGGGGAGCTGTTTTTT. Translating gives CASGLLAGSTGELFF. The V gene is TRBV6-1, the J gene TRBJ2-2; TRBD2 matches 10 bases. The J segment lost 5 bases and the V segment lost 8 bases, leaving 8 bases of the junction unmatched. CDR1 is MNHNS, CDR2 SASEGT, per germline. The CDR3 loop spans 15 amino acids.

This clonotype was recorded only once. The genes are TRBV10-3 and TRBJ2-4; 12 bases align to TRBD1. The J call is in doubt because the DNA end fits TRBJ2-7 better. Germline-derived CDR1 and CDR2 are ENHRY and SYGVKD. The CDR3 is 15 amino acids. CDR3 sequence reads: CATRDRGLEAYEQYF. In DNA form, the CDR3 reads TGTGCCACCAGGGACAGGGGGCTCGAGGCCTACGAGCAGTACTTC.

J is TRBJ2-1 and V is TRBV2; 8 nucleotides line up with TRBD2. The CDR3 covers 15 residues. Germline V gives CDR1 SNHLY, CDR2 FYNNEI. J gave up 8 bases and V 3 bases, and 9 bases lay outside the gene matches. The CDR3 bases are TGTGCCAGCAGTGATCCCCGGGGGGGCCGGGATGAGCAGTTCTTC. Its protein product is CASSDPRGGRDEQFF.

The CDR3 DNA reads as TGCAGTGCGAAAGGAGCGGGAGGGACAGATACGCAGTATTTT. It is translated as CSAKGAGGTDTQYF. This chain uses TRBV20-1 with TRBJ2-3, with 10 bases identical to TRBD2. This CDR3 has 14 amino acids. Germline values: CDR1 DFQATT, CDR2 SNEGSKA (reference sequence). V lost 6 bases to trimming and J lost 3 bases; unmatched junction nucleotides: 6.

The rearrangement links TRBV2 to TRBJ1-5, with 9 positions matching TRBD1. V shed 6 bases, J shed 5 bases, and the junction held 11 bases outside the gene matches. This CDR3 region has 16 residues. Germline CDR1 is SNHLY and CDR2 is FYNNEI. CDR3 protein: CASRPRPGQGYQPQHF. The CDR3 nucleotides are TGTGCCAGCAGGCCACGTCCGGGACAGGGATATCAGCCCCAGCATTTT.

This clonotype came up a few times. V is TRBV28 and J is TRBJ2-1; tentatively, D is TRBD2 (7 bases). CDR3 length: 16 residues. V gave up 6 bases and J gave up 4 bases, with 19 bases separating them. The V gene's germline CDR1 is MDHEN and CDR2 SYDVKM. As DNA, the CDR3 is TGTGCCAGCAGCTGGACCCGGGGGGCCAGTTACAATGAGCAGTTCTTC. Its protein is CASSWTRGASYNEQFF.

The chain has TRBV3-1 and TRBJ1-2; perhaps TRBD1 as D (6 bases). The germline CDR1 and CDR2 sequences are LGHDT and YNNKEL (reference sequence). The CDR3 length is 14 residues. The V end lost 1 base, the J end lost 3 bases, and 9 bases lay between the germline ends. The CDR3 nucleotides are TGTGCCAGCAGCCAAGGAACAGGGTACTATGGCTACACCTTC. The encoded protein is CASSQGTGYYGYTF.

This clonotype appeared many times. This sequence joins TRBV29-1 and TRBJ2-7; the D gene is possibly TRBD2 (6 bases). CDR1 is SQVTM and CDR2 is ANQGSEA in the germline V gene. The length of the CDR3 is 12 residues. V gave up 3 bases and J gave up 2 bases, with 8 bases separating them. CDR3 in amino acids: CSVEEGPYEQYF. The CDR3 DNA is TGCAGCGTTGAGGAGGGACCCTACGAGCAGTACTTC.

The V gene is TRBV29-1, the J gene TRBJ2-7, with 7 bases lining up with TRBD1. This CDR3 comprises 14 residues. J lost 0 bases, V lost 5 bases, and 7 bases had no gene match. Germline CDR1 SQVTM, CDR2 ANQGSEA. Written as DNA, the CDR3 is TGCAGCGTTATGACAGGGCCTGACTCCTACGAGCAGTACTTC. This gives the protein CSVMTGPDSYEQYF.

This clonotype was seen only a few times. The genes are TRBV28 and TRBJ2-1, with 13 positions matching TRBD2. The CDR3 sequence is 15 residues long. Trimming took 4 bases from V and 7 from J; bases not matched to a gene: 4. The germline CDR1 and CDR2 sequences are MDHEN and SYDVKM. The CDR3, as DNA: TGTGCCAGCAGTTCGGGACTAGCGGGAAGTAATGAGCAGTTCTTC. It translates to CASSSGLAGSNEQFF.

The rearrangement links TRBV5-1 to TRBJ2-1; D possibly corresponds to TRBD1 (5 bases). The CDR3 runs to 15 residues. The V gene lost 4 bases and the J gene lost 4 bases, with 15 bases spanning the gap. Per germline, CDR1 SGHRS and CDR2 YFSETQ. For the CDR3, the DNA is TGCGCCAGCAGCCTAGTGGTAGGGGATTACAATGAGCAGTTCTTC. Residues: CASSLVVGDYNEQFF. Looking up the rest from reference TRBV5-1 and TRBJ2-1 gives the full variable domain: KAGVTQTPRYLIKTRGQQVTLSCSPISGHRSVSWYQQTPGQGLQFLFEYFSETQRNKGNFPGRFSGRQFSNSRSEMNVSTLELGDSALYLCASSLVVGDYNEQFFGPGTRLTVL.

This clonotype has at least ten counts. The rearrangement uses TRBV11-2 and TRBJ2-3; 7 bases line up with TRBD2. The trim removed 4 bases at V and 5 bases at J, leaving 12 bases unmatched. The CDR3 has 16 residues. The germline V gene has CDR1 SGHAT and CDR2 FQNNGV. The CDR3 region is CASSSKRGSGVDTQYF. CDR3 in DNA: TGTGCCAGCAGCTCCAAACGGGGCAGCGGGGTAGATACGCAGTATTTT.

The genes are TRBV7-2 and TRBJ1-1; D might be TRBD1 (5 bases). V shed 3 bases and J shed 4 bases, with 9 bases lying between them. The CDR3 length is 13 residues. Germline CDR1 reads SGHTA; CDR2 reads FQGNSA. The CDR3 region is CASSLTELTEAFF. In nucleotides, the CDR3 is TGTGCCAGCAGCTTGACAGAGCTCACTGAAGCTTTCTTT.

This clonotype was seen only once. The CDR3: CSVRGISQNIQYF. The CDR3 DNA reads TGCAGCGTTCGGGGAATATCCCAAAACATTCAGTACTTC. The chain has TRBV29-1 and TRBJ2-4; a weak D match, TRBD2 (5 bases). V lost 5 bases and J 5 bases, leaving 13 bases between the germline ends. This CDR3 has 13 amino acids. Germline values: CDR1 SQVTM, CDR2 ANQGSEA.

The CDR3 reads CATSRDLVATANEKLFF. The CDR3 DNA is TGTGCCACCAGCAGAGATCTTGTAGCAACGGCTAATGAAAAACTGTTTTTT. The genes are TRBV15 and TRBJ1-4; no clear D. V dropped 0 bases and J dropped 3 bases, with 14 bases sitting between them. CDR3 length: 17 amino acids. Germline loops: CDR1 LNHNV, CDR2 YYDKDF (reference sequence).